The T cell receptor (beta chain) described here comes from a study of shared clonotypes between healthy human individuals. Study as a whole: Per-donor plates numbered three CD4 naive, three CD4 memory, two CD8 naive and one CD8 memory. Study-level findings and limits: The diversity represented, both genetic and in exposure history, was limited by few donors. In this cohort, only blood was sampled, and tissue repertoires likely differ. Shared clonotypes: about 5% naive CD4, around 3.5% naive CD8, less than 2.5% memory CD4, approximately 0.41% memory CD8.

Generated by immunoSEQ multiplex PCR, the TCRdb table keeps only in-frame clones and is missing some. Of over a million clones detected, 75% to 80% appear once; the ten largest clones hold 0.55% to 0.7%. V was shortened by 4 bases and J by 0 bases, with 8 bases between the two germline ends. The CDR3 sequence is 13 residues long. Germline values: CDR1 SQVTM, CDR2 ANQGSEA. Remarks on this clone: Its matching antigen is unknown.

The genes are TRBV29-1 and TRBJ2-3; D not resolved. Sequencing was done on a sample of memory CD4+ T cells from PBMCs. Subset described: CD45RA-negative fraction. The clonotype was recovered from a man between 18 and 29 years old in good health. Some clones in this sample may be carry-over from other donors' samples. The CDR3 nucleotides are TGCAGCGTTGGGGTGAGGAGCACAGATACGCAGTATTTT. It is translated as CSVGVRSTDTQYF.